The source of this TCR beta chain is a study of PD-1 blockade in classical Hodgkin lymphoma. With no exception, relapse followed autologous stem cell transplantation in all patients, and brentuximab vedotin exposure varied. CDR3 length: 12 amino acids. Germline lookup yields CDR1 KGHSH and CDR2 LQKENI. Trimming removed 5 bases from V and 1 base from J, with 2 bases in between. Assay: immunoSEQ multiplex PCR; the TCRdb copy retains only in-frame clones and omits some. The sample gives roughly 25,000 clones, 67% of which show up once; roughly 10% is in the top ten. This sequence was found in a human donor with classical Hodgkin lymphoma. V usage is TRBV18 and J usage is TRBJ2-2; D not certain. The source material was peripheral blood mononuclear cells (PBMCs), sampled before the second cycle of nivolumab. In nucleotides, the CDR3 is TGTGCCAGCTCAAGGAACACCGGGGAGCTGTTTTTT. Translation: CASSRNTGELFF.